This passage covers 21 T cell receptor beta chains from one sample sequenced in a study of cytomegalovirus exposure and HLA in healthy donors. PCR used 60 Vbeta primers and 13 Jbeta primers. Assay: immunoSEQ multiplex PCR; the TCRdb copy retains only in-frame clones and omits some. The sample holds 100,000 or so clones, 84% seen once. Sequencing input: PBMCs. These receptors all stem from a man younger than 35 in good health and CMV-seronegative.

Comment on this clone: Germline and junction disagree at one end, which may indicate a read error. The rearrangement joins TRBV7-7 to TRBJ2-1; possible D gene TRBD2, 5 bases. In germline, CDR1 is SSHAT, CDR2 FNYEAQ (reference sequence). The CDR3 totals 15 residues. The DNA of the CDR3 is TGTGCTAGCAGCTCCGCGGGTGGCTCCTACAATGAGCAGTTCTTC. This gives the protein CASSSAGGSYNEQFF.

The chain combines TRBV6-1 with TRBJ2-3, with 9 bases fitting TRBD1. Germline lookup yields CDR1 MNHNS and CDR2 SASEGT. This CDR3 is 15 amino acids long. Losses at the gene ends were 6 bases for V and 1 base for J; bases not matched to a gene: 5. CDR3 nucleotides: TGTGCCAGCAGCACAGGGGGCCGGGGCACAGATACGCAGTATTTT. This gives the protein CASSTGGRGTDTQYF.

This chain uses TRBV28 with TRBJ1-2, with a weak D call TRBD1 (6 bases). The CDR3 length is 15 residues. V was pared by 4 bases and J by 2 bases, with 14 bases between. Germline values: CDR1 MDHEN, CDR2 SYDVKM. CDR3 bases: TGTGCCAGCAGTTCACCCAGGGGCCTGAACTATGGCTACACCTTC. This encodes CASSSPRGLNYGYTF.

A remark on this clone: It is likely a read error, because the conserved phenylalanine at the end of the CDR3 is missing. This rearrangement joins TRBV10-1 to TRBJ2-7; D uncertain. The length of the CDR3 is 15 residues. Deletions cut 0 bases from V and 3 bases from J, with 12 bases between. Germline V gives CDR1 WNHNN, CDR2 SYGVQD (reference sequence). CDR3 nucleotides: TGCGCCAGCAGTGAGTCGATAGCCAAAAACTACGAGCAGTACCTC. This codes for CASSESIAKNYEQYL.

The gene calls are TRBV18 and TRBJ2-3; 16 bases are shared with TRBD2. The CDR3 is 17 amino acids. The junction had 6 bases not matched to a gene; V was cut back by 3 bases and J by 6 bases. Germline V CDR1 and CDR2: KGHSH, LQKENI. CDR3 nucleotide sequence: TGTGCCAGCTCACCGGGACTAGCGGGAGGGCCGGGTGATACGCAGTATTTT. Amino acids: CASSPGLAGGPGDTQYF.

The J gene is TRBJ2-7, the V gene TRBV5-1; weak D call: TRBD2 (6 bases). The CDR3 has 13 amino acids. Trimming removed 3 bases at V and 5 bases at J, with 12 bases between. The germline CDR1 and CDR2 sequences are SGHRS and YFSETQ. The DNA of the CDR3 is TGCGCCAGCAGCTGGGGGGTCGGGGACGAGCAGTACTTC. The encoded protein is CASSWGVGDEQYF.

This chain connects TRBV5-6 to TRBJ2-2, with a weak D call TRBD1 (5 bases). V shed 0 bases and J shed 4 bases, with 13 bases lying between them. This CDR3 comprises 16 residues. Germline lookup yields CDR1 SGHDT and CDR2 YYEEEE. CDR3 sequence reads: CASSLAVGHSTGELFF. The DNA for the CDR3 is TGTGCCAGCAGCTTGGCCGTGGGGCACAGCACCGGGGAGCTGTTTTTT.

CDR3 amino acids: CASSQVRTGAKLSEAFF. The CDR3 coding sequence is TGCGCCAGCAGCCAAGTACGGACAGGGGCTAAATTATCTGAAGCTTTCTTT. V is TRBV4-1 and J is TRBJ1-1; 9 bases map to TRBD1. This CDR3 is 17 amino acids long. V dropped 1 base and J dropped 6; count of bases not matched to a gene: 12. Germline values: CDR1 MGHRA, CDR2 YSYEKL.

In DNA form, the CDR3 reads TGTGCCTGGAGGGGCTCAGGGGAGCCTAGCAATCAGCCCCAGCATTTT. Translated, it gives CAWRGSGEPSNQPQHF. This chain links TRBV30 with TRBJ1-5, with a weak D call TRBD1 (6 bases). Germline assignment: CDR1 GTSNPN and CDR2 SVGIG (reference sequence). This CDR3 has 16 amino acids. Trimming took off 3 bases at V and 0 bases at J, with 15 bases between the two ends. Combining the CDR3 with reference TRBV30 and TRBJ1-5 gives the whole variable domain SQTIHQWPATLVQPVGSPLSLECTVEGTSNPNLYWYRQAAGRGLQLLFYSVGIGQISSEVPQNLSASRPQDRQFILSSKKLLLSDSGFYLCAWRGSGEPSNQPQHFGDGTRLSIL.

V is TRBV4-1 and J is TRBJ1-2, with a tentative D call TRBD1 (6 bases). The CDR3 runs 14 residues. V was pared by 5 bases and J by 3 bases, with 13 bases between. Germline CDR1 and CDR2: MGHRA and YSYEKL. This chain's CDR3 is CASSFDRRDYGYTF. CDR3 in DNA: TGCGCCAGCAGCTTCGACAGGCGCGACTATGGCTACACCTTC.

The genes are TRBV19 and TRBJ1-2; possibly TRBD1 for D (6 bases). Trimming left V 5 bases short and J 4 bases short, with 14 bases between. The CDR3 runs to 14 residues. Germline V gene data show CDR1 as LNHDA and CDR2 as SQIVND (reference sequence). The CDR3 spells CASSELQGVYGYTF. CDR3 DNA sequence: TGTGCCAGTAGTGAATTACAGGGTGTCTATGGCTACACCTTC. Using reference TRBV19 and TRBJ1-2 for the parts outside the CDR3, the full variable domain is DGGITQSPKYLFRKEGQNVTLSCEQNLNHDAMYWYRQDPGQGLRLIYYSQIVNDFQKGDIAEGYSVSREKKESFPLTVTSAQKNPTAFYLCASSELQGVYGYTFGSGTRLTVV.

The genes are TRBV7-2 and TRBJ2-2; tentative D call: TRBD2 (5 bases). The CDR3 is 15 residues long. V lost 2 bases and J lost 6, with 13 bases in between. Germline-derived CDR1 and CDR2 are SGHTA and FQGNSA. The CDR3 coding sequence is TGTGCCAGCAGCTTAAATCGGGGTACGCCCGGGGAGCTGTTTTTT. Translation gives CASSLNRGTPGELFF.

V is TRBV7-2 and J is TRBJ1-2, with D tentatively TRBD1 (6 bases). The CDR3 has 16 amino acids. Trimming left V 4 bases short and J 3 bases short, with 18 bases between. In germline, CDR1 is SGHTA, CDR2 FQGNSA. CDR3 in DNA: TGTGCCAGCAGCTCCGTAAGGGGGGGGGCTCACTATGGCTACACCTTC. Protein sequence: CASSSVRGGAHYGYTF. The entire variable domain, with the rest obtained from reference TRBV7-2 and TRBJ1-2, is as follows: GAGVSQSPSNKVTEKGKDVELRCDPISGHTALYWYRQSLGQGLEFLIYFQGNSAPDKSGLPSDRFSAERTGGSVSTLTIQRTQQEDSAVYLCASSSVRGGAHYGYTFGSGTRLTVV.

This clone was counted once. This chain joins TRBV5-4 and TRBJ1-3; weak D call: TRBD1 (6 bases). Germline V gene sequence: CDR1 SGHNT, CDR2 YYREEE (reference sequence). This CDR3 comprises 15 residues. Trimming took off 0 bases at V and 4 bases at J, with 11 bases between the two ends. The CDR3 sequence is CASSLVGASGNTIYF. The CDR3 DNA sequence: TGTGCCAGCAGCTTGGTGGGGGCATCCGGAAACACCATATATTTT.

V usage is TRBV9 and J usage is TRBJ2-1; 10 bases agree with TRBD2. The V segment lost 0 bases and the J segment 7 bases; nucleotides outside the gene matches: 10. CDR3 length: 17 amino acids. Germline V CDR1 and CDR2: SGDLS, YYNGEE. The CDR3 sequence is CASSVARSGRAGNEQFF. The CDR3 DNA is TGTGCCAGCAGCGTAGCTAGAAGCGGGAGGGCCGGGAATGAGCAGTTCTTC.

V usage is TRBV9 and J usage is TRBJ2-3, with TRBD2 matching over 9 bases. With 3 bases clipped from V and 6 bases from J, the junction kept 11 bases outside the gene matches. Germline CDR1 and CDR2: SGDLS and YYNGEE. CDR3 size: 16 residues. The CDR3 loop is CASSAGLAFTGDTQYF. The CDR3 nucleotides are TGTGCCAGCAGCGCCGGACTAGCGTTCACTGGGGATACGCAGTATTTT. The entire variable domain, with the rest obtained from reference TRBV9 and TRBJ2-3, is as follows: DSGVTQTPKHLITATGQRVTLRCSPRSGDLSVYWYQQSLDQGLQFLIQYYNGEERAKGNILERFSAQQFPDLHSELNLSSLELGDSALYFCASSAGLAFTGDTQYFGPGTRLTVL.

The chain has TRBV5-4 and TRBJ1-2, with D unresolved. V was clipped by 6 bases and J by 5 bases, with 14 bases between them. The germline V gene has CDR1 SGHNT and CDR2 YYREEE (reference sequence). This CDR3 comprises 13 residues. In nucleotides, the CDR3 is TGTGCCAGCACCACTGTGGGGAGTTATGGCTACACCTTC. Translating it yields CASTTVGSYGYTF.

The chain carries TRBV4-3 and TRBJ2-3; TRBD2 matches 7 bases. Germline V gene lookup returns CDR1 LGHNA and CDR2 YSLEER. The CDR3 covers 15 residues. V shed 3 bases and J 2 bases; nucleotides not matched to a gene: 5. CDR3 coding DNA: TGCGCCAGCAGCCACACCAGCGGGGTCACAGATACGCAGTATTTT. Its protein product is CASSHTSGVTDTQYF.

There are a few counts of this clone. The rearrangement joins TRBV2 to TRBJ2-7, with unresolved D. Germline assignment: CDR1 SNHLY and CDR2 FYNNEI. The V end lost 8 bases, the J end lost 3 bases, and 14 bases lay between the germline ends. This CDR3 has 13 amino acids. The CDR3 nucleotides are TGTGCCAGCGGTCGGTTAAGCCGCTACGAGCAGTACTTC. It codes for CASGRLSRYEQYF.

The V and J genes are TRBV6-6 and TRBJ2-7; possibly TRBD1 for D (5 bases). Germline CDR1 MNHNY, CDR2 SVGAGI (reference sequence). This CDR3 has 11 amino acids. V was clipped by 6 bases and J by 6 bases, with 9 bases between them. CDR3 protein: CASREGVEQYF. The DNA of the CDR3 is TGTGCCAGCAGAGAAGGGGTCGAGCAGTACTTC.

The V gene is TRBV6-5, the J gene TRBJ2-5; 8 bases are shared with TRBD2. Trimming at V came to 2 bases and at J to 1 base, leaving 3 bases not matched to a gene. Per germline, CDR1 MNHEY and CDR2 SVGAGI. The CDR3 sequence is 15 residues long. The CDR3 here is CASSYLSGIQETQYF. The CDR3 DNA is TGTGCCAGCAGTTACCTTAGCGGGATCCAAGAGACCCAGTACTTC.